The 14 T cell receptor beta chains in this list originate from one sample, sequenced in a study of T-cell reconstitution after alpha-beta-depleted transplantation in children. TCRbeta library construction was performed incorporating unique molecular identifiers. TCRdb itself ran the PCR reads through MiXCR, one entry per CDR3 protein. The sample contains some 500,000 distinct CDR3 sequences, 32% of which appear only once. The source was PBMCs from the stem cell graft donor, collected from the stem cell graft. The receptors here all came from a human donor who donated a stem cell graft to a child with aplastic anemia.

This chain connects TRBV5-6 to TRBJ1-2; 7 positions agree with TRBD1. CDR3 length: 12 residues. CDR1 is SGHDT and CDR2 is YYEEEE in the germline V gene. The J segment lost 6 bases and the V segment lost 7 bases, leaving 6 bases of the junction unmatched. CDR3: CASLDRPDGYTF. The CDR3 region has the DNA TGTGCCAGCCTGGACAGGCCTGATGGCTACACCTTC.

This clonotype was found a few times. The V and J genes are TRBV11-2 and TRBJ1-3; D not resolved. The CDR3 runs to 15 residues. Germline CDR1 is SGHAT and CDR2 is FQNNGV. Trimming shortened V by 2 bases and J by 0 bases, and 8 bases separated the two germline ends. Here the CDR3 reads CASSLPTISGNTIYF. CDR3 bases: TGTGCCAGCAGCTTACCGACGATCTCTGGAAACACCATATATTTT.

This clonotype occurred a few times. The J gene is TRBJ2-5, the V gene TRBV7-2, with 10 bases aligning to TRBD1. This CDR3 comprises 14 residues. In germline, CDR1 is SGHTA, CDR2 FQGNSA. V lost 8 bases and J lost 5; bases outside the gene matches: 8. CDR3 nucleotide sequence: TGTGCCAGCTCCCAGGACAGGGGGACCGAGACCCAGTACTTC. It encodes CASSQDRGTETQYF.

The chain links TRBV12-5 to TRBJ1-6, with unresolved D. The CDR3 spans 13 residues. In germline, CDR1 is LGHNT, CDR2 FRNRAP. V gave up 1 base and J gave up 7 bases, with 5 bases separating them. The CDR3 reads CASGLAGNSPLHF. As DNA, the CDR3 is TGTGCTAGTGGTTTGGCCGGGAATTCACCCCTCCACTTT.

The chain combines TRBV12-3 or TRBV12-4 with TRBJ2-2; a weak D match, TRBD1 (6 bases). The V end lost 7 bases, the J end lost 2 bases, and 14 bases lay between the germline ends. The length of the CDR3 is 15 residues. In nucleotides, the CDR3 is TGTGCCAGCACTACGGACAGACGTAACACCGGGGAGCTGTTTTTT. Translation: CASTTDRRNTGELFF.

The chain joins TRBV4-1 to TRBJ1-5, with 8 bases matching TRBD1. Trimming removed 0 bases from V and 6 bases from J; junction bases left unmatched: 7. This CDR3 is 16 amino acids long. Germline V gene data show CDR1 as MGHRA and CDR2 as YSYEKL. In DNA form, the CDR3 reads TGCGCCAGCAGCCAAGATTCAGCAGGGGGCGGTCAGCCCCAGCATTTT. It codes for CASSQDSAGGGQPQHF.

This sequence joins TRBV20-1 and TRBJ2-1; D is unclear. Germline CDR1 DFQATT, CDR2 SNEGSKA (reference sequence). This CDR3 has 14 residues. V was pared by 3 bases and J by 1 base, with 10 bases between. The CDR3 reads CSARVGLSYNEQFF. DNA for the CDR3: TGCAGTGCTAGGGTCGGCCTATCCTACAATGAGCAGTTCTTC.

The chain uses TRBV27 and TRBJ1-4; 7 nucleotides align to TRBD1. This CDR3 region has 14 residues. Germline values: CDR1 MNHEY, CDR2 SMNVEV (reference sequence). With V trimmed by 8 bases and J by 6 bases, 9 bases remained unmatched. The CDR3 coding sequence is TGTGCCAGCCCCAGACAGGGATGGGATGAAAAACTGTTTTTT. It specifies CASPRQGWDEKLFF.

The chain joins TRBV15 to TRBJ1-3, with a tentative D call TRBD1 (6 bases). The CDR3 runs 17 residues. Germline assignment: CDR1 LNHNV and CDR2 YYDKDF (reference sequence). V dropped 0 bases and J dropped 4 bases, with 16 bases sitting between them. CDR3 sequence reads: CATSRDLAGVGGNTIYF. The CDR3 bases are TGTGCCACCAGCAGAGATCTCGCAGGGGTGGGAGGAAACACCATATATTTT.

This clonotype was picked up a small number of times. J is TRBJ2-1 and V is TRBV18; the D is unclear. The CDR3 has 14 amino acids. In germline, CDR1 is KGHSH, CDR2 LQKENI. Between the trimmed V and J ends, which lost 0 bases and 9 bases, there was a span of 12 bases. The DNA for the CDR3 is TGTGCCAGCTCACCACCAAACGGAATCAGTGAGCAGTTCTTC. Its translation is CASSPPNGISEQFF.

This rearrangement joins TRBV20-1 to TRBJ2-1; 9 positions match TRBD2. This CDR3 has 17 amino acids. Germline loops: CDR1 DFQATT, CDR2 SNEGSKA (reference sequence). V lost 0 bases, J lost 3 bases, and 9 bases stayed unmatched. CDR3 loop: CSARDGGAGGIYNEQFF. CDR3 coding DNA: TGCAGTGCTAGAGATGGGGGAGCGGGAGGCATCTACAATGAGCAGTTCTTC.

This clonotype was detected once. V gene TRBV6-2 or TRBV6-3 combines with J gene TRBJ2-5; no firm D call. Germline CDR1 is MNHEY and CDR2 is SVGEGT. V lost 2 bases and J lost 3, with 4 bases in between. The CDR3 runs 12 residues. CDR3 in amino acids: CASSYREETQYF. The CDR3 DNA is TGTGCCAGCAGTTACCGAGAAGAGACCCAGTACTTC.

Only a few counts were recorded for this clonotype. This chain links TRBV29-1 with TRBJ1-1; tentative D call: TRBD1 (6 bases). Trimming removed 5 bases from V and 2 bases from J, with 12 bases in between. There are 13 residues in the CDR3. CDR1 and CDR2 from the germline V gene are SQVTM and ANQGSEA. The CDR3 DNA is TGCAGCGTTACCATACAGGGAAACACTGAAGCTTTCTTT. Translation: CSVTIQGNTEAFF.

This clonotype occurred a few times. J is TRBJ2-1 and V is TRBV5-1, with D uncertain. Germline CDR1 is SGHRS and CDR2 is YFSETQ. The CDR3 has 13 amino acids. V lost 1 base to trimming and J lost 5 bases, with 7 bases between them. The CDR3 coding sequence is TGCGCCAGCAGCTTGTGGGGTGACAATGAGCAGTTCTTC. Translated: CASSLWGDNEQFF. The variable domain in full, completed from reference TRBV5-1 and TRBJ2-1, reads KAGVTQTPRYLIKTRGQQVTLSCSPISGHRSVSWYQQTPGQGLQFLFEYFSETQRNKGNFPGRFSGRQFSNSRSEMNVSTLELGDSALYLCASSLWGDNEQFFGPGTRLTVL.